The present T cell receptor beta chain was sequenced within a study of blood T cell repertoires in COVID-19. Generated by immunoSEQ multiplex PCR, the TCRdb table keeps only in-frame clones and is missing some. The profile shows 200,000 to 250,000 clones, about nine tenths of them singletons. The junction had 6 bases not matched to a gene; V was cut back by 1 base and J by 6 bases. Germline V gives CDR1 LGHDT, CDR2 YNNKEL (reference sequence). This CDR3 has 15 residues. The specimen sequenced was peripheral blood. The clonotype originates from a woman aged 30 to 39 with COVID-19, enrolled during active disease. This chain connects TRBV3-1 (or the pseudogene TRBV3-2) to TRBJ2-1, with 7 bases that match TRBD1. CDR3 nucleotides: TGTGCCAGCAGCCAAGGACAGGGATCGGGCAATGAGCAGTTCTTC. Translation: CASSQGQGSGNEQFF.